A selection of T cell receptor beta chains follows, all from one sample in a study of CD8 T cells in ankylosing spondylitis. TCRdb reprocessed the 5' RACE reads via MiXCR and lists one record per CDR3 protein. The data show fewer than 250,000 distinct CDR3 sequences, under 35% seen once. Material: blood, either unsorted or a sorted T cell fraction (not recorded which). The receptor set was obtained from a male donor with ankylosing spondylitis or in good health (not recorded which). Both conserved end residues are part of each CDR3. The order of the fields is J gene, V gene, D gene, clone size, CDR3 length, CDR3 DNA, CDR3 protein. A D gene is named only where the DNA matches it firmly. Where a row states a size, it is once, few, many or the class of an expanded clone; other rows omit it.

j_call: TRBJ2-5; v_call: TRBV20-1; d_call: TRBD1; clone_size: .; cdr3_length: 12; cdr3_nt: TGCAGTGCTGACACAGGGGGGGAGACCCAGTACTTC; cdr3_aa: CSADTGGETQYF
j_call: TRBJ1-1; v_call: TRBV5-1; d_call: .; clone_size: few; cdr3_length: 13; cdr3_nt: TGCGCCAGCAGCTCAGGGGTGGGGGCTGAAGCTTTCTTT; cdr3_aa: CASSSGVGAEAFF
j_call: TRBJ2-1; v_call: TRBV20-1; d_call: TRBD2; clone_size: .; cdr3_length: 15; cdr3_nt: TGCAGTGCTAGGCCACGACTAGCGGGTGGCAATGAGCAGTTCTTC; cdr3_aa: CSARPRLAGGNEQFF
j_call: TRBJ2-1; v_call: TRBV10-2; d_call: TRBD1; clone_size: .; cdr3_length: 15; cdr3_nt: TGCGCCAGCACCCCTCAGGGGGCCGGCTACAATGAGCAGTTCTTC; cdr3_aa: CASTPQGAGYNEQFF
j_call: TRBJ2-7; v_call: TRBV12-3/TRBV12-4; d_call: .; clone_size: few; cdr3_length: 13; cdr3_nt: TGTGCCAGCAGCCCCGGACAGCTATACGAGCAGTACTTC; cdr3_aa: CASSPGQLYEQYF
j_call: TRBJ2-1; v_call: TRBV11-2; d_call: TRBD2; clone_size: .; cdr3_length: 13; cdr3_nt: TGTGCCAGCAGCCATAGCGGGGGGTATGAGCAGTTCTTC; cdr3_aa: CASSHSGGYEQFF
j_call: TRBJ2-5; v_call: TRBV12-3/TRBV12-4; d_call: .; clone_size: few; cdr3_length: 11; cdr3_nt: TGTGCCAGCCACCAGGGGGAGACCCAGTACTTC; cdr3_aa: CASHQGETQYF
j_call: TRBJ1-2; v_call: TRBV12-3/TRBV12-4; d_call: .; clone_size: .; cdr3_length: 15; cdr3_nt: TGTGCCAGCAGTTTAGGTTCAGCGGCCTCCTATGGCTACACCTTC; cdr3_aa: CASSLGSAASYGYTF
j_call: TRBJ2-1; v_call: TRBV4-2; d_call: TRBD1; clone_size: .; cdr3_length: 17; cdr3_nt: TGTGCCAGCAGCCAAGAGGGAATGGGGACAGGGGGGAGTGAGCAGTTCTTC; cdr3_aa: CASSQEGMGTGGSEQFF
j_call: TRBJ2-7; v_call: TRBV20-1; d_call: TRBD1; clone_size: few; cdr3_length: 13; cdr3_nt: TGCAGTGCTACCGACAGGGGGTTCTACGAGCAGTACTTC; cdr3_aa: CSATDRGFYEQYF